Sequencing of this TCR beta chain was carried out in a study of blood T cell repertoires in COVID-19 (dated by TCRdb to the early 2020s). Study-wide context: Samples from collaborators originated in the United States, Italy and Spain and spanned both the acute and convalescent phases of COVID-19. The prospective study material was composed of cDNA or gDNA derived from T cells, B-cell-depleted T cells, or PBMCs. The dataset comprised deeply sampled blood TCRbeta repertoires from subjects exposed to, actively infected with, or recovered from COVID-19. A freely available public database, intended as a resource for researchers studying the immune response to SARS-CoV-2, is where the repertoires were released. The samples were drawn from the first 160 participants of the ongoing ImmuneRACE study and from 950 to 1,500 subjects provided by 6 global collaborators. A de-identified subject ID, COVID-19 status, age in years and sex were almost always included in the sample metadata. HLA class I and class II types, where available, came from metadata supplied by the sample provider rather than from assay-based typing. What the work shows at the level of the full study, not this receptor alone: The amount of clinical and demographic metadata varied by source and participant and was provided uncurated.

In the prospective study, participants were about 18 to 100 years old, resided in under 30 geographic areas of the United States, and were enrolled through a virtual design. In the prospective study, participants were assigned to cohorts based on the clinical history participants reported in a screening survey and a study questionnaire. Recovered participants in ImmuneRACE Cohort 3 were defined by two consecutive negative NP/OP PCR tests, clearance by a healthcare professional, or resolution of symptoms. In the prospective study, whole blood, serum and a nasopharyngeal or oropharyngeal swab were collected from each participant by mobile phlebotomists. Participants in the prospective study had the option to provide additional blood draws and questionnaires over a roughly 2-month period. Prospective study blood samples were shipped either frozen or at room temperature before DNA extraction. Comment on this clone: Its antigen is unknown. One base away there is no much larger clone; base qualities are not given.

The immunoSEQ Assay, a bias-controlled multiplex PCR, was used to amplify TCRbeta CDR3 regions from genomic DNA. Processing in the source paper ran as follows. The number of nucleated cells in each sample was estimated from the amplification of reference gene primers within the assay. To quantify the absolute abundance of each unique TCRbeta CDR3 rearrangement, sequence reads were collapsed and filtered. For each sample, productive Simpson clonality was calculated as the square root of Simpson's diversity index over productive rearrangements. TCRdb carries this immuneACCESS record with in-frame sequences only. Its versions omit some clonotypes, under half of them owing to an unresolved V gene in the studies checked, with the rest unexplained. V, J and clone size are those of that table, while D and trimming were read from the DNA. The sample has 300,000 or so clones on record, approximately 90% of them singletons. The leading ten clones occupy roughly 1.1% of the sample.

CDR1 and CDR2 are drawn from the germline V gene: MDHEN, SYDVKM. V and J are truncated by 7 bases and 7 bases respectively, leaving an intervening sequence of 17 bases. Including cysteine and phenylalanine, the CDR3 has 14 amino acids. This entry keeps only the CDR3 DNA: 42 bases, framed from base 1. The sample comprised PBMCs or T cells enriched from blood (not recorded which). The receptor comes from a woman aged 30 to 39 who had recovered from COVID-19. The rearrangement combines TRBV28 with TRBJ2-1, and possibly TRBD2, on 7 matching bases. The CDR3 protein is CASIPRGGANEQFF. The nucleotide sequence reads as follows: TGTGCCAGCATCCCCCGAGGGGGGGCAAATGAGCAGTTCTTC.